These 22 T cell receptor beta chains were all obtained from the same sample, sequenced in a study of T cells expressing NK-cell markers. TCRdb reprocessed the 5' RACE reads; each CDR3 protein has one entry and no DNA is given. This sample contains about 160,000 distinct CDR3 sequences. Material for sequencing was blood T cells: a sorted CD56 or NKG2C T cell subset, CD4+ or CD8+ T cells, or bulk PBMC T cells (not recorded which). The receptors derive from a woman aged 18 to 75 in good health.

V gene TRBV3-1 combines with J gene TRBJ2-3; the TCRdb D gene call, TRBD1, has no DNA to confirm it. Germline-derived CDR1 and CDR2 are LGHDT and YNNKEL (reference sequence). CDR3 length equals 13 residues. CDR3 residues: CASRFRGTDTQYF.

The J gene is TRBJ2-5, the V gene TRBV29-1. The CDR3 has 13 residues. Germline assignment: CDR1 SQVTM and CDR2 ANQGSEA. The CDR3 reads CSVDVTIQETQYF.

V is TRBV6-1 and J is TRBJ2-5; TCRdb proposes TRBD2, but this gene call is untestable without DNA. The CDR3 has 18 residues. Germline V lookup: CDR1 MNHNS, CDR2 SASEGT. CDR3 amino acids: CASSGGVIGLAGEETQYF.

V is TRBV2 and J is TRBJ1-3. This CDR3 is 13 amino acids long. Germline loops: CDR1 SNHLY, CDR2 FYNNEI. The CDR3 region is CASSVDSGNTIYF.

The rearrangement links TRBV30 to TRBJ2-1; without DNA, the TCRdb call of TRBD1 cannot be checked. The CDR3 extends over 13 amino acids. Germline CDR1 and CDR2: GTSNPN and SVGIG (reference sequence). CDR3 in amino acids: CAWNRDSYNEQFF.

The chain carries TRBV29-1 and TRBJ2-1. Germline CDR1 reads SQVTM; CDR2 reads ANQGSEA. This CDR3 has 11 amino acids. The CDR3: CSISTYNEQFF.

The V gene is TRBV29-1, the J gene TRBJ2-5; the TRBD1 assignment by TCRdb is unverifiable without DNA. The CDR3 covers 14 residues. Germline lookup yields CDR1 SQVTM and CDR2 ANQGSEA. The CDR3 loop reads CSGTGQAVVETQYF.

The CDR3 protein is CASSLSPAANTGELFF. V gene TRBV5-1 combines with J gene TRBJ2-2. This CDR3 has 16 amino acids. Per the germline V gene, CDR1 is SGHRS and CDR2 is YFSETQ.

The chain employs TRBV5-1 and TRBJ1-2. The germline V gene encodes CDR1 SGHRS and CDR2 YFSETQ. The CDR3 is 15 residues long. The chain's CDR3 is CASSLTSGVGYGYTF.

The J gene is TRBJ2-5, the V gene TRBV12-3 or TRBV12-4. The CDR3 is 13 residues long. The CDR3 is CASNLDYRETQYF.

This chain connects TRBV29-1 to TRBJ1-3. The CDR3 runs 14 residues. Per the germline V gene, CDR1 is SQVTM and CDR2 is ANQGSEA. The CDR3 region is CSVEFVSVRNTIYF.

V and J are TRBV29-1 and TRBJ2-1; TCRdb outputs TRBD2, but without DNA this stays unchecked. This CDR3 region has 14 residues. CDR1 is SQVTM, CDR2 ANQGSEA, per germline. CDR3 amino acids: CSVAYSGAYNEQFF.

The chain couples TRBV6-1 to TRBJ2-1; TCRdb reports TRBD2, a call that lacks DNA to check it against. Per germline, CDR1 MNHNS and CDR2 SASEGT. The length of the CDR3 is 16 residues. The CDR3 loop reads CASRVQLARDYNEQFF.

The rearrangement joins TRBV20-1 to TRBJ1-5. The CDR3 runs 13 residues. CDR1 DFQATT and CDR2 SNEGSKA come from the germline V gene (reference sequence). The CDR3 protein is CSASFRGWQPQHF.

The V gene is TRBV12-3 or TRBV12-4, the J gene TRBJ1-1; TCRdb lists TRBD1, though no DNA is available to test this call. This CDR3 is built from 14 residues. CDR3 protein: CASSFRGERPEAFF.

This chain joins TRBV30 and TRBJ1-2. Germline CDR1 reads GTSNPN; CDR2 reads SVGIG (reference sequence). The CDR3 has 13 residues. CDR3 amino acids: CAWSFHGDAGYTF.

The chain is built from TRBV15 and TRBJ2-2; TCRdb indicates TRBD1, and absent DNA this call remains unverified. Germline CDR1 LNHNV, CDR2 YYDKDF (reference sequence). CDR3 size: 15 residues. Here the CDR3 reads CATSGTGLNTGELFF.

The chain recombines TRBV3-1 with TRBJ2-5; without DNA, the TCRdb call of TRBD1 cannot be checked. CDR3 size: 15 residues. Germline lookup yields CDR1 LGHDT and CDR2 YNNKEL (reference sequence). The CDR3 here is CASSQRGGAQETQYF.

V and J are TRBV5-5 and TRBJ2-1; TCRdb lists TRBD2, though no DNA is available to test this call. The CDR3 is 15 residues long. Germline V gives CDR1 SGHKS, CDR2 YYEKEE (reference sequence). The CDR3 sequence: CASRLGSGGANEQFF.

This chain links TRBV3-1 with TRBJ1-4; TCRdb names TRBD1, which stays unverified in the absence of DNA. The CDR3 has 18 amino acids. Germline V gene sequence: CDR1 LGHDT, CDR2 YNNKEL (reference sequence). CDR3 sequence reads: CASSQDYGTGSPNEKLFF.

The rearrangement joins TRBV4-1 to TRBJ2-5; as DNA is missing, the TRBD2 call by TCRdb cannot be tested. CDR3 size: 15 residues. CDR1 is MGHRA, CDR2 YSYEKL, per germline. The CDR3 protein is CASSQDTSGVETQYF.

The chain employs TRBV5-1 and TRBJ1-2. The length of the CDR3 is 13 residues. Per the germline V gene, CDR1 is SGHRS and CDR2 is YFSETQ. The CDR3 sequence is CASSLQLSYGYTF.